A single sample is the source of the 28 T cell receptor beta chains below, sequenced in a study of cytomegalovirus exposure and HLA in healthy donors. Primers included in the PCR were 60 Vbeta and 13 Jbeta primers. Some clones are missing from TCRdb's copy, which holds only in-frame ones; the method was immunoSEQ multiplex PCR. Here the sample spans roughly 120,000 clones, around three quarters being singletons. Sequencing was done on a sample of PBMCs. The receptor set was obtained from a man in his thirties or forties in good health and CMV-seropositive.

The genes are TRBV7-2 and TRBJ1-5; 8 bases are a match to TRBD1. V lost 5 bases to trimming and J lost 1 base; unmatched junction nucleotides: 4. CDR1 and CDR2 (germline): SGHTA, FQGNSA. This CDR3 spans 15 amino acids. CDR3 loop: CASSSRTGSNQPQHF. The CDR3 DNA follows: TGTGCCAGCAGCAGCAGGACAGGGAGCAATCAGCCCCAGCATTTT.

The J gene is TRBJ2-2, the V gene TRBV5-8; a possible D gene is TRBD2 (7 bases). The CDR3 loop spans 15 amino acids. Trimming took 4 bases from V and 5 from J, leaving 15 bases between them. Germline V CDR1 and CDR2: SGHTS, YDEGEE. The CDR3 DNA reads TGTGCCAGCAGCCGACGGGGGGCCCTAACCGGGGAGCTGTTTTTT. Translation: CASSRRGALTGELFF.

The chain links TRBV6-6 to TRBJ1-1; TRBD1 might be the D (5 bases). The length of the CDR3 is 15 residues. V was pared by 0 bases and J by 4 bases, with 12 bases between. Germline V gene data show CDR1 as MNHNY and CDR2 as SVGAGI (reference sequence). The CDR3 sequence is CASSYSADGGTEAFF. CDR3 sequence (DNA): TGTGCCAGCAGTTACTCGGCGGACGGGGGCACTGAAGCTTTCTTT.

The V gene is TRBV7-6, the J gene TRBJ2-3; 9 bases fit TRBD2. V dropped 5 bases and J dropped 4; count of bases not matched to a gene: 10. The germline V gene has CDR1 SGHVS and CDR2 FNYEAQ. The CDR3 extends over 16 amino acids. The CDR3 loop is CASSPDGGGAADTQYF. The CDR3 nucleotides are TGTGCCAGCAGCCCCGACGGCGGGGGGGCCGCAGATACGCAGTATTTT.

The chain recombines TRBV5-8 with TRBJ2-7; D not certain. Between the trimmed V and J ends, which lost 7 bases and 4 bases, there was a span of 9 bases. This CDR3 comprises 11 residues. Germline V CDR1 and CDR2: SGHTS, YDEGEE. The CDR3 bases are TGTGCCAGCGTCTATGTGTACGAGCAGTACTTC. Its protein is CASVYVYEQYF.

The CDR3 region is CASVPGQGTYEQYF. The DNA of the CDR3 is TGTGCCAGTGTTCCGGGACAGGGGACCTACGAGCAGTACTTC. The chain has TRBV28 and TRBJ2-7, with 10 bases identical to TRBD1. V gave up 9 bases and J gave up 2 bases; unmatched junction bases: 7. Germline CDR1 reads MDHEN; CDR2 reads SYDVKM. The CDR3 is made up of 14 amino acids.

The rearrangement joins TRBV9 to TRBJ1-5, with 8 bases that match TRBD1. The CDR3 consists of 15 residues. The germline V gene has CDR1 SGDLS and CDR2 YYNGEE. Trimming took 3 bases from V and 4 from J; bases not matched to a gene: 6. CDR3 in amino acids: CASSAGTGPNQPQHF. Written as DNA, the CDR3 is TGTGCCAGCAGCGCGGGGACAGGTCCAAATCAGCCCCAGCATTTT.

The chain has TRBV7-7 and TRBJ2-5, with TRBD1 as a possible D gene (6 bases). The V end lost 4 bases, the J end lost 2 bases, and 14 bases lay between the germline ends. Germline assignment: CDR1 SSHAT and CDR2 FNYEAQ (reference sequence). This CDR3 contains 15 residues. The CDR3 DNA reads as TGTGCCAGCAGCTCCGTTAAGGGGGAACAAGAGACCCAGTACTTC. Its translation is CASSSVKGEQETQYF.

This clone was counted a single time. The J gene is TRBJ1-2, the V gene TRBV6-5, with D possibly matching TRBD1 (5 bases). Between the trimmed V and J ends, which lost 0 bases and 7 bases, there was a span of 12 bases. Per germline, CDR1 MNHEY and CDR2 SVGAGI. The length of the CDR3 is 14 residues. The CDR3 sequence is CASSYSAGRLGYTF. CDR3 coding DNA: TGTGCCAGCAGTTACTCGGCGGGGCGACTTGGCTACACCTTC.

The genes are TRBV19 and TRBJ1-5, with D maybe TRBD1 (5 bases). V lost 3 bases and J 1 base, leaving 10 bases between the germline ends. The CDR3 covers 15 residues. Germline V gives CDR1 LNHDA, CDR2 SQIVND (reference sequence). CDR3 sequence: CASSIGAPSNQPQHF. The DNA of the CDR3 is TGTGCCAGTAGTATTGGGGCCCCGAGCAATCAGCCCCAGCATTTT.

The rearrangement joins TRBV7-9 to TRBJ2-3, with D possibly being TRBD1 (5 bases). This CDR3 is built from 16 residues. Trimming cost V 1 base and J 0 bases, with 11 bases left between them. From germline, CDR1 is SEHNR and CDR2 FQNEAQ (reference sequence). CDR3 amino acids: CASSLGPGQSTDTQYF. Here the CDR3 DNA reads TGTGCCAGCAGCTTAGGGCCAGGGCAAAGCACAGATACGCAGTATTTT.

The V gene is TRBV7-6, the J gene TRBJ2-1; TRBD2 agrees at 9 bases. The CDR3 runs to 15 residues. Germline V lookup: CDR1 SGHVS, CDR2 FNYEAQ. V shed 1 base, J shed 4 bases, and the junction held 2 bases outside the gene matches. CDR3: CASSLGLAGYNEQFF. CDR3 nucleotide sequence: TGTGCCAGCAGCTTAGGGCTAGCGGGGTACAATGAGCAGTTCTTC.

The chain has TRBV6-6 and TRBJ1-2; 9 nucleotides align to TRBD1. The CDR3 covers 14 residues. V was pared by 6 bases and J by 6 bases, with 8 bases of the junction left unmatched. The V gene's germline CDR1 is MNHNY and CDR2 SVGAGI (reference sequence). The CDR3 loop reads CASRPTGGRDGYTF. DNA for the CDR3: TGTGCCAGCAGGCCCACAGGGGGCAGGGATGGCTACACCTTC.

This clone is a singleton in its sample. Here the CDR3 DNA reads TGTGCCAGCAGCGTAGCAAGTAGCGGGGGGTCGAACACCGGGGAGCTGTTTTTT. This gives the protein CASSVASSGGSNTGELFF. The chain employs TRBV9 and TRBJ2-2, with 10 bases that match TRBD2. The V segment lost 0 bases and the J segment 0 bases; nucleotides outside the gene matches: 5. Germline loops: CDR1 SGDLS, CDR2 YYNGEE. The CDR3 covers 18 residues.

V usage is TRBV28 and J usage is TRBJ1-5; possible D gene TRBD1, 5 bases. Trimming pared 5 bases from V and 4 bases from J, leaving 9 bases between. Germline CDR1 is MDHEN and CDR2 is SYDVKM. The CDR3 has 13 amino acids. The DNA for the CDR3 is TGTGCCAGCAGTGTAGACAGAAATCAGCCCCAGCATTTT. It specifies CASSVDRNQPQHF.

The sample holds a few counts of this clone. V gene TRBV4-2 combines with J gene TRBJ2-6, with 12 bases lining up with TRBD1. The CDR3 loop spans 18 amino acids. V gave up 5 bases and J gave up 3 bases; unmatched junction bases: 8. The germline CDR1 and CDR2 sequences are LGHNA and YNFKEQ. The CDR3 region is CASSVPGQGASGANVLTF. The CDR3 DNA is TGTGCCAGCAGCGTCCCGGGACAGGGGGCAAGTGGGGCCAACGTCCTGACTTTC.

This chain joins TRBV2 and TRBJ1-5; D remains ambiguous. The germline V gene has CDR1 SNHLY and CDR2 FYNNEI. The V end was cut by 4 bases, the J end by 0 bases, with 4 bases between. This CDR3 contains 13 residues. In DNA form, the CDR3 reads TGTGCCAGCAGTGTCCGTAGCAATCAGCCCCAGCATTTT. It encodes CASSVRSNQPQHF.

This chain connects TRBV7-2 to TRBJ2-7; D remains ambiguous. The germline V and J ends were trimmed by 2 bases and 0 bases, with 5 bases remaining between them. The CDR3 runs to 13 residues. Per germline, CDR1 SGHTA and CDR2 FQGNSA. The CDR3 loop is CASSLTSSYEQYF. The CDR3 DNA reads as TGTGCCAGCAGCTTAACGAGCTCCTACGAGCAGTACTTC.

This clone has only one observation. The chain combines TRBV27 with TRBJ2-1; TRBD2 is a possible D gene (7 bases). The CDR3 sequence is 16 residues long. Trimming left V 0 bases short and J 8 bases short, with 17 bases between. Per the germline V gene, CDR1 is MNHEY and CDR2 is SMNVEV (reference sequence). CDR3 amino acids: CASSLSMGGGTDEQFF. The CDR3 region has the DNA TGTGCCAGCAGTTTATCGATGGGGGGGGGCACGGATGAGCAGTTCTTC.

This clone was picked up a small number of times. The V gene is TRBV11-2, the J gene TRBJ1-2; D may be TRBD1 (6 bases). V lost 6 bases, J lost 9 bases, and 17 bases lay in between. Per germline, CDR1 SGHAT and CDR2 FQNNGV. The CDR3 is 13 residues long. The CDR3, as DNA: TGTGCCAGCAGAGAACAGGGAGTCAGGAGCTACACCTTC. It translates to CASREQGVRSYTF.

The gene calls are TRBV2 and TRBJ1-1; no reliable D call. There are 12 residues in the CDR3. V lost 3 bases to trimming and J lost 9 bases, with 11 bases between them. Germline V gene lookup returns CDR1 SNHLY and CDR2 FYNNEI. CDR3 in amino acids: CASSDRAGKAFF. The CDR3 coding sequence is TGTGCCAGCAGTGATCGGGCGGGCAAAGCTTTCTTT.

The CDR3 sequence is CASSGADRGGVDEQYF. The CDR3 DNA sequence: TGTGCCAGCAGCGGCGCGGACAGGGGTGGAGTGGACGAGCAGTACTTC. J is TRBJ2-7 and V is TRBV5-5, with 9 bases identical to TRBD1. V lost 4 bases to trimming and J lost 5 bases; unmatched junction nucleotides: 13. This CDR3 has 16 amino acids. Germline V CDR1 and CDR2: SGHKS, YYEKEE (reference sequence).

In its sample, this clone was seen once. This chain's CDR3 is CASNGPTGLKDSPLHF. The CDR3 coding sequence is TGTGCCAGCAATGGTCCAACAGGGCTAAAAGATTCACCCCTCCACTTT. The chain links TRBV6-6 to TRBJ1-6; possibly TRBD1 for D (6 bases). Trimming took 7 bases from V and 8 from J, leaving 21 bases between them. The germline V gene encodes CDR1 MNHNY and CDR2 SVGAGI (reference sequence). The CDR3 sequence is 16 residues long.

V gene TRBV4-2 combines with J gene TRBJ2-2; D is perhaps TRBD1 (5 bases). Trimming pared 4 bases from V and 1 base from J, leaving 7 bases between. The CDR3 runs to 14 residues. Germline-derived CDR1 and CDR2 are LGHNA and YNFKEQ. CDR3 amino acids: CASSPGQNTGELFF. For the CDR3, the DNA is TGTGCCAGCAGCCCCGGACAGAACACCGGGGAGCTGTTTTTT.

This clone occurred a few times. The chain's CDR3 is CASSGGSDRALSEQYF. In nucleotides, the CDR3 is TGTGCCAGCAGTGGGGGGTCGGACAGGGCCCTAAGCGAGCAGTACTTC. This rearrangement joins TRBV25-1 to TRBJ2-7, with 8 bases matching TRBD1. This CDR3 contains 16 residues. V was clipped by 4 bases and J by 6 bases; unmatched bases: 14. Looked up from germline, CDR1 is MGHDK and CDR2 is SYGVNS.

This clone was seen only a few times. The chain uses TRBV5-1 and TRBJ1-5; D call uncertain. CDR1 is SGHRS and CDR2 is YFSETQ in the germline V gene. The CDR3 runs to 16 residues. V lost 0 bases to trimming and J lost 1 base, with 11 bases between them. CDR3 DNA sequence: TGCGCCAGCAGCTTGGAGAGAGGCCCCAGCAATCAGCCCCAGCATTTT. It yields the protein CASSLERGPSNQPQHF.

The J gene is TRBJ2-1, the V gene TRBV6-6, with D perhaps matching TRBD2 (5 bases). The germline V gene encodes CDR1 MNHNY and CDR2 SVGAGI (reference sequence). This CDR3 spans 16 amino acids. Trimming took 8 bases from V and 10 from J, leaving 27 bases between them. The CDR3 DNA reads as TGTGCCAGCCGTAACCCCCCCTTGACCCGCGGGTCAGAGCAGTTCTTC. It yields the protein CASRNPPLTRGSEQFF.

This rearrangement joins TRBV7-2 to TRBJ1-1; 9 bases line up with TRBD1. CDR1 and CDR2 from the germline V gene are SGHTA and FQGNSA. The CDR3 covers 12 residues. The J segment lost 10 bases and the V segment lost 5 bases, leaving 5 bases of the junction unmatched. The CDR3 bases are TGTGCCAGCAGCCTGGACAGGGGAGGAGCTTTCTTT. Amino acid sequence: CASSLDRGGAFF.